This is a list of T cell receptor beta chains from one sample in a study of yellow fever vaccine responses in identical twins. One entry per CDR3 protein results from TCRdb running MiXCR on the RT-PCR reads. This table holds 3,000 to 3,500 distinct CDR3 sequences, 70% to 90% found once. The source was T cells from blood (PBMCs), unsorted or a sorted subset (not recorded which), collected before or after yellow fever vaccination (not recorded which). These receptors were collected from a woman under 30 who received the yellow fever vaccine. Each CDR3 is given with its conserved first and last residue. Fields, in order: V gene, J gene, clone size, D gene, CDR3 DNA, CDR3 protein. A D gene is named only where the DNA matches it firmly. Not all rows give a size; the values are once, few, many and, for expanded clones, a class.

TRBV29-1	TRBJ1-2	few	-	TGCAGCGTTGGAAGGTCCGGGGAGGGCTACACCTTC	CSVGRSGEGYTF
TRBV11-1	TRBJ2-7	-	TRBD2	TGTGCCAGCAGCTCTAGCGGGGGGGCCTACGAGCAGTACTTC	CASSSSGGAYEQYF
TRBV11-3	TRBJ2-2	-	-	TGTGCCAGCCCGGCCCTCCCCCAGGCGAACACCGGGGAGCTGTTTTTT	CASPALPQANTGELFF
TRBV7-6	TRBJ2-7	-	TRBD1	TGTGCCAGCAGCCCGACAACAGGGGTCGACGAGCAGTACTTC	CASSPTTGVDEQYF
TRBV20-1	TRBJ2-1	once	-	TGCAGTGCCGCACAGGGATCCAATGAGCAGTTCTTC	CSAAQGSNEQFF
TRBV18	TRBJ2-3	-	-	TGTGCCAGCTCCCGGGCCCGGGCTTGGGATACGCAGTATTTT	CASSRARAWDTQYF
TRBV21-1	TRBJ2-3	once	-	TGTGCCAGCAGCAAAGGGAGGGGGAGCACAGATACGCAGTATTTT	CASSKGRGSTDTQYF
TRBV3-1	TRBJ2-6	-	-	TGTGCCAGCAGCCTCGCTGCCGGGGCCAACGTCCTGACTTTC	CASSLAAGANVLTF
TRBV11-3	TRBJ2-3	-	TRBD1	TGTGCCAGCAGCTTTCGGGGACAGGGATCAGATACGCAGTATTTT	CASSFRGQGSDTQYF
TRBV6-1	TRBJ2-7	once	-	TGTGCCAGTAACAGGGTCATCACCTACGAGCAGTACTTC	CASNRVITYEQYF
TRBV18	TRBJ2-7	-	-	TGTGCCAGCTCACCAGGGCAGAACTACGAGCAGTACTTC	CASSPGQNYEQYF
TRBV6-2/TRBV6-3	TRBJ2-7	-	-	TGTGCCAGCAGTTCCTCAGGGGATGTGTACTACGAGCAGTACTTC	CASSSSGDVYYEQYF
TRBV18	TRBJ2-3	-	TRBD1	TGTGCCAGCTCCCCCGGACAGGGGGCAACAGATACGCAGTATTTT	CASSPGQGATDTQYF
TRBV5-1	TRBJ2-1	-	-	TGCGCCAGCAGTGCGGAGGGCCTCAATCCTGAGCAGTTCTTC	CASSAEGLNPEQFF
TRBV24-1	TRBJ2-7	-	-	TGTGCCACCATTGTCCAGGGCTCCTACGAGCAGTACTTC	CATIVQGSYEQYF
TRBV15	TRBJ2-1	-	TRBD2	TGTGCCACCAGCAGGACTAGCGGGTACAATGAGCAGTTCTTC	CATSRTSGYNEQFF
TRBV18	TRBJ1-1	once	TRBD1	TGTGCCAGCTCACTCGGACAGGACACTGAAGCTTTCTTT	CASSLGQDTEAFF
TRBV18	TRBJ2-5	-	-	TGTGCCAGCTCACCTACCCGAACGGTGTACCAAGAGACCCAGTACTTC	CASSPTRTVYQETQYF
TRBV11-2	TRBJ2-5	-	-	TGTGCCAGCATCAAGGGGACATCAGAGACCCAGTACTTC	CASIKGTSETQYF
TRBV11-1	TRBJ2-1	-	-	TGTGCCAGCAGCAACAAATCGCCGGCCAATGAGCAGTTCTTC	CASSNKSPANEQFF